A selection of T cell receptor beta chains follows, all from one sample in a study of T cell responses to AZD1222 COVID-19 vaccine. The protocol was immunoSEQ multiplex PCR, while the TCRdb copy is restricted to in-frame clones and leaves out a portion. The data show around 180,000 clones, with 80% to 90% seen just once and 6.5% to 7% held by the top ten. This specimen was peripheral blood, taken on day 0 of AZD1222 vaccination. The receptors shown here come from an adult in good health. Each CDR3 is given with its conserved first and last residue. The D gene is left open where the match is weak. Part of the rows lack a size; the others show once, few, many or a class for expanded clones.

CDR3 DNA	CDR3 protein	J gene	clone size	D gene	V gene
TGTGCCAGCAGTCCCCCGTTGGGGAAGGTTTCCTATAATTCACCCCTCCACTTT	CASSPPLGKVSYNSPLHF	TRBJ1-6	-	-	TRBV7-9
TGTGCCTGGAGTCGGACAGGGCAGGCCATGAACACTGAAGCTTTCTTT	CAWSRTGQAMNTEAFF	TRBJ1-1	-	TRBD1	TRBV30
TGTGCCAGCAGTTTATACTCTGGAAACACCATATATTTT	CASSLYSGNTIYF	TRBJ1-3	-	-	TRBV12-3/TRBV12-4
TGTGCCAGCAAGACTAGCGGGGGGAGTGAGCAGTTCTTC	CASKTSGGSEQFF	TRBJ2-1	-	TRBD2	TRBV6-5
TGCGCCAGCAGCCCCGCGACAGGGGATCGGTATGGCTACACCTTC	CASSPATGDRYGYTF	TRBJ1-2	-	TRBD1	TRBV5-1
TGTGCCAGCAGCTTAGCGAGGAGCTCCTACAATGAGCAGTTCTTC	CASSLARSSYNEQFF	TRBJ2-1	few	-	TRBV7-8
TGTGCCACCAGTGATTGGGCTAGCGGGGGGGCCGGGTCCTACAATGAGCAGTTCTTC	CATSDWASGGAGSYNEQFF	TRBJ2-1	-	TRBD2	TRBV24-1
TGCGCCAGCAGCCAAGATCAAGGGAGGGCTTTCTTT	CASSQDQGRAFF	TRBJ1-1	-	-	TRBV4-3
TGTGCCAGCAGCTTAGAGGCCGGGAGCTATAGCAATCAGCCCCAGCATTTT	CASSLEAGSYSNQPQHF	TRBJ1-5	-	-	TRBV7-2
TGTGCCAGCACGGATTTTTTAGGGGTGGCGGAAGCTTTCTTT	CASTDFLGVAEAFF	TRBJ1-1	-	-	TRBV6-5
TGTGCCAGCAGCGTGGCACCGAAAGCAGATACGCAGTATTTT	CASSVAPKADTQYF	TRBJ2-3	-	-	TRBV9
TGTGCCACGGGGGGGGGCATGAACACTGAAGCTTTCTTT	CATGGGMNTEAFF	TRBJ1-1	-	-	TRBV10-3
TGTGCCACCAGTGCCGAACGGGGCACAGATACGCAGTATTTT	CATSAERGTDTQYF	TRBJ2-3	-	-	TRBV24-1
TGTGCCAGCTCACCAGTTCCCAGCCCCAACTATGGCTACACCTTC	CASSPVPSPNYGYTF	TRBJ1-2	-	-	TRBV18
TGTGCCACCCGACTTCGGAGTTTGGATGAGCAGTTCTTC	CATRLRSLDEQFF	TRBJ2-1	-	-	TRBV6-5
TGTGCCAGCAGCAGATGGGACGGACACTCTGGAAACACCATATATTTT	CASSRWDGHSGNTIYF	TRBJ1-3	-	-	TRBV11-2
TGTGCCTGGACGAGGACAGGGGATAATTCACCCCTCCACTTT	CAWTRTGDNSPLHF	TRBJ1-6	-	TRBD1	TRBV30